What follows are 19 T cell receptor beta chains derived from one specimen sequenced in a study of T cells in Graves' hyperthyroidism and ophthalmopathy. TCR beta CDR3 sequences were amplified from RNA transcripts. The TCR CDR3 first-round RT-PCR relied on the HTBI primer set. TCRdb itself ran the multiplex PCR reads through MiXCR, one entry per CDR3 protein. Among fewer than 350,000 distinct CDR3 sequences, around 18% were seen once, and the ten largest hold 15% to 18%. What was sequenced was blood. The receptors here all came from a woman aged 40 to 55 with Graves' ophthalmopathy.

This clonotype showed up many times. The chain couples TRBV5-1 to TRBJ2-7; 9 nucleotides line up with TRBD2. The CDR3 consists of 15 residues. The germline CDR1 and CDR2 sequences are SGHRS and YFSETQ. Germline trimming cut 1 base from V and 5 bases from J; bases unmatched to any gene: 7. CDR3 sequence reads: CASSLNSGRVHEQYF. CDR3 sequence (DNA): TGCGCCAGCAGCTTGAATAGCGGGAGAGTACACGAGCAGTACTTC.

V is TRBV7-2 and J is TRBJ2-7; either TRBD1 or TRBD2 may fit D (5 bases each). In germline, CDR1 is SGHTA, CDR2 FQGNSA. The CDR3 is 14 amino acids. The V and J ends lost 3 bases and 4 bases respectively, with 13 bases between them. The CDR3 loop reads CASSFSGTRYEQYF. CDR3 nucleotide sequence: TGTGCCAGCAGCTTTTCAGGGACCCGGTACGAGCAGTACTTC.

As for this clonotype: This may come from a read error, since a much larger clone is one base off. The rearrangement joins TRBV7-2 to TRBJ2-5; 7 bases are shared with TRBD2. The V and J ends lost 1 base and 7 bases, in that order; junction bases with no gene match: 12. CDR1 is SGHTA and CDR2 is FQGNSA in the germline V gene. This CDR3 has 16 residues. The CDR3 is CASSLGIATSAGTQYF. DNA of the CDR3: TGTGCCAGCAGCTTAGGGATTGCTACTAGCGCAGGGACCCAGTACTTC.

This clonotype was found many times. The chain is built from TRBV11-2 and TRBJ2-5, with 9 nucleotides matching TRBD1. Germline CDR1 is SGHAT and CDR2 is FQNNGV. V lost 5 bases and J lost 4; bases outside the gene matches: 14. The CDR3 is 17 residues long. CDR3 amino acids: CASSPTLITGGTETQYF. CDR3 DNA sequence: TGTGCCAGCAGCCCTACCTTAATCACAGGGGGCACAGAGACCCAGTACTTC.

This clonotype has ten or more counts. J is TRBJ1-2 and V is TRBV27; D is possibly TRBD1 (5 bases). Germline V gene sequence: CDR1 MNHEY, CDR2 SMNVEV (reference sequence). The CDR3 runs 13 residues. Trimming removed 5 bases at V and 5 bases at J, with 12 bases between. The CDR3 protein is CASSRDGLYGYTF. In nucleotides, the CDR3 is TGTGCCAGCAGTCGGGACGGACTTTATGGCTACACCTTC.

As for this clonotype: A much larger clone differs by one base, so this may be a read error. CDR3 residues: CAWSVFKRQVYNTEAFF. DNA for the CDR3: TGTGCCTGGAGTGTATTTAAGAGACAGGTATACAACACTGAAGCTTTCTTT. This chain joins TRBV30 and TRBJ1-1, with D maybe TRBD1 (6 bases). CDR3 length: 17 amino acids. Germline CDR1 reads GTSNPN; CDR2 reads SVGIG (reference sequence). V shed 0 bases and J shed 2 bases, with 19 bases lying between them.

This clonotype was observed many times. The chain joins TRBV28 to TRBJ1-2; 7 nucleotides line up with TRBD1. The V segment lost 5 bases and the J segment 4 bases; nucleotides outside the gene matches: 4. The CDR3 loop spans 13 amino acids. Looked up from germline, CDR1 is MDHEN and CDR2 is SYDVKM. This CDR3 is CASSPGGIYGYTF. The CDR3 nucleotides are TGTGCCAGCAGTCCAGGGGGTATCTATGGCTACACCTTC.

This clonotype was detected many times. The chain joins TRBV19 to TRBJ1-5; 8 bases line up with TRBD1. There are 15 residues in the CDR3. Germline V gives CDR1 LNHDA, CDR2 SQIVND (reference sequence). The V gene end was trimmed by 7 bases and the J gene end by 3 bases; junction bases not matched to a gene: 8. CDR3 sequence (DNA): TGTGCCAGTACGGCCCTGGGACAGGTCAATCAGCCCCAGCATTTT. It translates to CASTALGQVNQPQHF.

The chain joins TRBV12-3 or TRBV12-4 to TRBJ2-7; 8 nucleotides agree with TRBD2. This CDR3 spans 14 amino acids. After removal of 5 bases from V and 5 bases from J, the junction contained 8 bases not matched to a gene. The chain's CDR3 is CASSTAGDSDEQYF. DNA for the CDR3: TGTGCCAGCAGTACAGCGGGAGATTCGGACGAGCAGTACTTC.

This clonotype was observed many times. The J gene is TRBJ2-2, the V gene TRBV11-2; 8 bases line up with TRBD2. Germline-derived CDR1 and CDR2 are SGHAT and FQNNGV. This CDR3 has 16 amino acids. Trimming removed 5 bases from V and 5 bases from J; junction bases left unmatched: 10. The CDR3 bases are TGTGCCAGCAGCCCTATAAGCGGGAGAGGGACCGGGGAGCTGTTTTTT. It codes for CASSPISGRGTGELFF.

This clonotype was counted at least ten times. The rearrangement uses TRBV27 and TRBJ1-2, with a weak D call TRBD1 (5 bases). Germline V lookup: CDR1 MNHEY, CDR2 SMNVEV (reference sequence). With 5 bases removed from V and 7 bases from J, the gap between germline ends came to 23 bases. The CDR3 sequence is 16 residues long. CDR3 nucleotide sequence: TGTGCCAGCAGTCTAAAGTTTTTGCTGGGGACTGGTGGCTACACCTTC. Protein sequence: CASSLKFLLGTGGYTF.

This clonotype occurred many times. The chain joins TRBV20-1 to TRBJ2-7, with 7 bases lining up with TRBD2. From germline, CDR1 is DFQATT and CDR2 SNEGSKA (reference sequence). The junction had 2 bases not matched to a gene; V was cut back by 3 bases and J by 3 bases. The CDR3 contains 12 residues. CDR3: CSASASGYEQYF. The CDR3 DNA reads TGCAGTGCTAGCGCTAGCGGCTACGAGCAGTACTTC.

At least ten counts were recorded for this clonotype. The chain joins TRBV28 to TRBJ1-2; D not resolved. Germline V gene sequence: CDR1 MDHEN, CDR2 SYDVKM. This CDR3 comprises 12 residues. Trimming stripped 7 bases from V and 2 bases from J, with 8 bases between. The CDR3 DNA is TGTGCCAGCACCAACACGAACTATGGCTACACCTTC. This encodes CASTNTNYGYTF.

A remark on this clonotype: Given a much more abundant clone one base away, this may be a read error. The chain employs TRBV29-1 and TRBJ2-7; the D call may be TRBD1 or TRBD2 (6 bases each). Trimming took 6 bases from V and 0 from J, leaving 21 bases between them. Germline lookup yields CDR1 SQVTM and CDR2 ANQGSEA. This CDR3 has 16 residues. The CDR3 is CSVLGGGDNPSYEQYF. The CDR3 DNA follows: TGCAGCGTCCTAGGGGGAGGCGACAATCCCTCCTACGAGCAGTACTTC.

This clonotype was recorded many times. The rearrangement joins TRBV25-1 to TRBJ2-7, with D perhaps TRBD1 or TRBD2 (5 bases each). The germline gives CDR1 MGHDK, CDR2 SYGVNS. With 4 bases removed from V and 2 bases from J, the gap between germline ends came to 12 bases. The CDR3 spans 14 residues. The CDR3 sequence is CASSGSRETYEQYF. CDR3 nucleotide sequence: TGTGCCAGCAGTGGGTCCAGGGAGACCTACGAGCAGTACTTC.

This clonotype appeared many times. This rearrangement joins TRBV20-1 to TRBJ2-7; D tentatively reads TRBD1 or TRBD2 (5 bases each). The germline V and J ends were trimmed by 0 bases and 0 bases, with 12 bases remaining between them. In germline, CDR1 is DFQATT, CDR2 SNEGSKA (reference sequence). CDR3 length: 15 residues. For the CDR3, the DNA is TGCAGTGCTAGAGATCTCGGGACGGTCTCCTACGAGCAGTACTTC. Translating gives CSARDLGTVSYEQYF.

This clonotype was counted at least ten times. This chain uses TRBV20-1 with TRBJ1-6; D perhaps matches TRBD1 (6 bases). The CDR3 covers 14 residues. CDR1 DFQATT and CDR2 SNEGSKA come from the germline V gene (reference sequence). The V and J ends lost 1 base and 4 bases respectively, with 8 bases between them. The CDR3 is CSARGGQYNSPLHF. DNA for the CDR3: TGCAGTGCTAGAGGGGGGCAGTATAATTCACCCCTCCACTTT.

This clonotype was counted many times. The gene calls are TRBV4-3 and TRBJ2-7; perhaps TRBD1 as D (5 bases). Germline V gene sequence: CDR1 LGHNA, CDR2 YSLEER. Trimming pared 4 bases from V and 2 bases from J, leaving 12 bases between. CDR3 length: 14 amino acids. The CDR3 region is CASSRSWGPYEQYF. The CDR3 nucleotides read TGCGCCAGCAGCCGGTCTTGGGGCCCCTACGAGCAGTACTTC.

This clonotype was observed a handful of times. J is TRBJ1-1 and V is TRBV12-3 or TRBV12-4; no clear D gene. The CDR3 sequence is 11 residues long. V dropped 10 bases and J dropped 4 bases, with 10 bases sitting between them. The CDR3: CAIRVSTEAFF. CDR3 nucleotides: TGTGCCATCCGGGTTAGCACTGAAGCTTTCTTT.